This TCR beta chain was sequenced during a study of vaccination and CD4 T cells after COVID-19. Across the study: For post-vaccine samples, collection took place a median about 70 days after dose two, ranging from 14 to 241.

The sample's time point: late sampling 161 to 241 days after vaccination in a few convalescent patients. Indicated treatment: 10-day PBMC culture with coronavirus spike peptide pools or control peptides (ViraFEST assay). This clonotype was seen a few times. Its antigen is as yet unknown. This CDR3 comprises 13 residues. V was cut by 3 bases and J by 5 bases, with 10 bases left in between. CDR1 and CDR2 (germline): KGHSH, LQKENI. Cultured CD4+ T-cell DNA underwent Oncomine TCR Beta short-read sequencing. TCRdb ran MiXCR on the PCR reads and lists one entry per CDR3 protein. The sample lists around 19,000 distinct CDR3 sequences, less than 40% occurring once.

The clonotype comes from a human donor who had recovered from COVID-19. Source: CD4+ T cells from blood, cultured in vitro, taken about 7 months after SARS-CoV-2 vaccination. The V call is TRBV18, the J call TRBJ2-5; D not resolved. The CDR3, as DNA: TGTGCCAGCTCACCTAGGGTAGGGGAGACCCAGTACTTC. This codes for CASSPRVGETQYF.